This T cell receptor beta chain was recorded in a study of spatial heterogeneity in lung cancer. Time point described: sample taken at primary tumor resection. This clonotype was seen ten or more times. TCRdb reprocessed the 5' RACE reads with MiXCR, giving one entry per CDR3 protein. The profile shows some 21,000 distinct CDR3 sequences, under 4% of them singletons. The V and J ends lost 6 bases and 6 bases respectively, with 16 bases between them. This CDR3 comprises 14 residues. The sequenced sample was PBMCs, obtained at surgery. This sequence joins TRBV12-3 or TRBV12-4 and TRBJ2-3; possibly TRBD1 or TRBD2 for D (5 bases each). This sequence originates from a female donor with early-stage non-small cell lung cancer. CDR3 amino acids: CASSEGAGGDTQYF. As DNA, the CDR3 is TGTGCCAGCAGCGAAGGGGCGGGCGGGGATACGCAGTATTTT.